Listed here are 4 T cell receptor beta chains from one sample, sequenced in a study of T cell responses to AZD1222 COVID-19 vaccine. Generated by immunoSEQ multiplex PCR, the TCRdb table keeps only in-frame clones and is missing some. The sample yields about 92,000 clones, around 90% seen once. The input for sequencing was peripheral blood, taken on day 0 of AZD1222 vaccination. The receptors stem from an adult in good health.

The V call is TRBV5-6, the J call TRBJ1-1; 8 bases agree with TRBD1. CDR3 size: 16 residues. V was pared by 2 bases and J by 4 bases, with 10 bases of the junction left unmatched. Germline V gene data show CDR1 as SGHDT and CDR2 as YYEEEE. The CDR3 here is CASSFPGRGQGTEAFF. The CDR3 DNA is TGTGCCAGCAGCTTTCCCGGCAGGGGGCAGGGCACTGAAGCTTTCTTT.

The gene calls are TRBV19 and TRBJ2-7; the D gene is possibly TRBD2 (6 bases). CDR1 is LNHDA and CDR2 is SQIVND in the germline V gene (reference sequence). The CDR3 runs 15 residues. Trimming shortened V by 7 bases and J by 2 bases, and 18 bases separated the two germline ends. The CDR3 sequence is CASNQVGGQPYEQYF. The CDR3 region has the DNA TGTGCCAGTAATCAGGTGGGAGGTCAACCCTACGAGCAGTACTTC.

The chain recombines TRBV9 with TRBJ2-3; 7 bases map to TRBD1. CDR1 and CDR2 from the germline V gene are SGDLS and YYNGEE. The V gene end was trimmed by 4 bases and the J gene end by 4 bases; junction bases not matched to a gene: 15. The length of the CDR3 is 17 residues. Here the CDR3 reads CASSPGRGQGGADTQYF. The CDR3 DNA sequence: TGTGCCAGCAGCCCAGGAAGGGGGCAGGGTGGGGCAGATACGCAGTATTTT. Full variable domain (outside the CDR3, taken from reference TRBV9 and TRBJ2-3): DSGVTQTPKHLITATGQRVTLRCSPRSGDLSVYWYQQSLDQGLQFLIQYYNGEERAKGNILERFSAQQFPDLHSELNLSSLELGDSALYFCASSPGRGQGGADTQYFGPGTRLTVL.

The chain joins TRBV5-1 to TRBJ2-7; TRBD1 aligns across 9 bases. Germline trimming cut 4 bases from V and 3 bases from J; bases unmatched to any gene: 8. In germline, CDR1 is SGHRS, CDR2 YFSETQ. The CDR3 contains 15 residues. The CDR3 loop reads CASSLRQGVFYEQYF. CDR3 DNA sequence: TGCGCCAGCAGCCTACGACAGGGGGTCTTCTACGAGCAGTACTTC.